This T cell receptor (beta chain) was captured by sequencing in a study of CD8 T cells in ankylosing spondylitis. Study results and caveats: The study identified a TCR beta motif of fewer than 10 highly homologous variants that appeared characteristic of ankylosing spondylitis blood.

Turning to this clonotype: Its matching antigen is unknown.

A single record per CDR3 protein comes from TCRdb applying MiXCR to the 5' RACE reads. The sample shows fewer than 750,000 distinct CDR3 sequences, around 20% of them seen only once. Trimming removed 4 bases at V and 4 bases at J, with 13 bases between. Germline V gene data show CDR1 as LNHNV and CDR2 as YYDKDF (reference sequence). CDR3 length equals 15 residues. Material for sequencing was blood, either unsorted or a sorted T cell fraction (not recorded which). V usage is TRBV15 and J usage is TRBJ2-2, with D uncertain. This sequence originates from a male donor with ankylosing spondylitis. CDR3 DNA: TGTGCCACCAGCACCGGTGACTCCCCCACCGGGGAGCTGTTTTTT. Translated, it gives CATSTGDSPTGELFF.